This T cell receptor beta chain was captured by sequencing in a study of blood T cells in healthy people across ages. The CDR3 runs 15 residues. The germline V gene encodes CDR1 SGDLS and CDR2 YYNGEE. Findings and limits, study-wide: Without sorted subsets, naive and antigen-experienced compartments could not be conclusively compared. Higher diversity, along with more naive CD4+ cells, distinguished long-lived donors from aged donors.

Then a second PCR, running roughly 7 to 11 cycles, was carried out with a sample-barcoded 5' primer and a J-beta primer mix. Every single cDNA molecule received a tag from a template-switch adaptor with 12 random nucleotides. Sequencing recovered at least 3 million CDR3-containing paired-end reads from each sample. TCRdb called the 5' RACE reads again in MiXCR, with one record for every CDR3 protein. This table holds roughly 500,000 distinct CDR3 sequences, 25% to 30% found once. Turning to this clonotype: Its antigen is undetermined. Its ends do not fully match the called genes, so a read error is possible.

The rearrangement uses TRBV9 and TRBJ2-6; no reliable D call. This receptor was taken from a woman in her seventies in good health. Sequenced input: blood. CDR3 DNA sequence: TGTGCCAACAGCGTAGGAGTCTCTGGGGCCAACGTCCTGACTTTC. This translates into CANSVGVSGANVLTF. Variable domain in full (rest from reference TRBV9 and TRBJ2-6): DSGVTQTPKHLITATGQRVTLRCSPRSGDLSVYWYQQSLDQGLQFLIQYYNGEERAKGNILERFSAQQFPDLHSELNLSSLELGDSALYFCANSVGVSGANVLTFGAGSRLTVL.